The 6 T cell receptor beta chains below were found in one sample sequenced in a study of tumor-infiltrating T cells and Merkel cell polyomavirus. Study-level background: The T cells studied were CD8+ and recognized the Merkel cell polyomavirus KLL epitope.

Immunohistochemistry showed robust Merkel cell polyomavirus Large T antigen staining in every patient's tumor. Sequenced by immunoSEQ multiplex PCR; TCRdb stores in-frame clones only, minus some. Seen here are 20,000 to 30,000 clones, 87% observed once, and the top ten hold less than 3%. Material for sequencing was lymph node tissue. The receptor set was obtained from a man aged 50 to 60 with Merkel cell carcinoma.

The gene calls are TRBV7-9 and TRBJ2-7; no reliable D call. Germline V gene sequence: CDR1 SEHNR, CDR2 FQNEAQ (reference sequence). Trimming left V 5 bases short and J 5 bases short, with 7 bases between. The CDR3 has 11 residues. The CDR3 loop reads CASSPQDEQYF. CDR3 DNA: TGTGCCAGCAGCCCCCAGGACGAGCAGTACTTC.

This chain connects TRBV12-5 to TRBJ1-2, with D hard to call. Trimming shortened V by 5 bases and J by 3 bases, and 13 bases separated the two germline ends. The germline gives CDR1 LGHNT, CDR2 FRNRAP. This CDR3 comprises 14 residues. CDR3 DNA sequence: TGTGCTAGTGGTGTCGGTGAGGGCTACTATGGCTACACCTTC. This encodes CASGVGEGYYGYTF.

V gene TRBV7-2 combines with J gene TRBJ2-1; TRBD2 matches at 8 bases. The CDR3 spans 14 residues. With V trimmed by 2 bases and J by 10 bases, 7 bases remained unmatched. CDR1 and CDR2 from the germline V gene are SGHTA and FQGNSA. The CDR3 spells CASSLTGGQEEQFF. CDR3 coding DNA: TGTGCCAGCAGCTTAACGGGGGGGCAAGAAGAGCAGTTCTTC.

This chain connects TRBV5-5 to TRBJ2-1; D possibly corresponds to TRBD1 (6 bases). The CDR3 covers 15 residues. V lost 4 bases, J lost 2 bases, and 13 bases lay in between. CDR1 is SGHKS and CDR2 is YYEKEE in the germline V gene (reference sequence). CDR3 loop: CASSETGLPYNEQFF. The CDR3 coding sequence is TGTGCCAGCAGCGAAACAGGGTTACCCTACAATGAGCAGTTCTTC.

This chain joins TRBV7-8 and TRBJ2-5, with a possible D match to TRBD1 (5 bases). The J call may be wrong; the DNA end is better matched by TRBJ2-7. This CDR3 comprises 13 residues. In germline, CDR1 is SGHVS, CDR2 FQNEAQ. CDR3 coding DNA: TGTGCCAGCAGCTTATTACGACAGTACGAGCAGTACTTC. As protein: CASSLLRQYEQYF.

This clone was counted a single time. The genes are TRBV11-2 and TRBJ2-1, with 10 bases identical to TRBD2. The CDR3 consists of 19 residues. From germline, CDR1 is SGHAT and CDR2 FQNNGV. With V trimmed by 2 bases and J by 5 bases, 15 bases remained unmatched. The CDR3 DNA follows: TGTGCCAGCAGCTTAAGGAGAGGGGCTAGCGGGGGATTTAACAATGAGCAGTTCTTC. Translating gives CASSLRRGASGGFNNEQFF. The complete variable domain, with remaining parts taken from reference TRBV11-2 and TRBJ2-1, reads EAGVAQSPRYKIIEKRQSVAFWCNPISGHATLYWYQQILGQGPKLLIQFQNNGVVDDSQLPKDRFSAERLKGVDSTLKIQPAKLEDSAVYLCASSLRRGASGGFNNEQFFGPGTRLTVL.